This T cell receptor beta chain comes out of a study of T cells in Graves' hyperthyroidism and ophthalmopathy. Regarding the study as a whole: Ophthalmopathy could be told apart from stable hyperthyroidism with a 13 V-J model.

Researchers took RNA transcripts and amplified the TCR beta CDR3 regions from them. The TCR CDR3 first-round RT-PCR relied on the HTBI primer set. TCRdb independently ran MiXCR on the multiplex PCR reads; one entry per CDR3 protein. This repertoire shows about 560,000 distinct CDR3 sequences, around 15% found once; its top ten account for about 20%. Trimming took 0 bases from V and 3 from J, leaving 16 bases between them. The V gene's germline CDR1 is SGHDT and CDR2 YYEEEE. The CDR3 spans 17 residues. This clonotype was seen more than once but under ten times. As yet, its antigen is unknown. The TCR sequence derives from a woman between 18 and 29 years old with Graves' hyperthyroidism. The source material was blood. The V gene is TRBV5-6, the J gene TRBJ2-1, with a weak D call TRBD2 (6 bases). CDR3 region: CASSLGLSGADYNEQFF. The CDR3 bases are TGTGCCAGCAGCTTGGGCCTTAGCGGTGCCGACTACAATGAGCAGTTCTTC. Combining the CDR3 with reference TRBV5-6 and TRBJ2-1 gives the whole variable domain DAGVTQSPTHLIKTRGQQVTLRCSPKSGHDTVSWYQQALGQGPQFIFQYYEEEERQRGNFPDRFSGHQFPNYSSELNVNALLLGDSALYLCASSLGLSGADYNEQFFGPGTRLTVL.